This TCR beta chain was identified in a study of cytomegalovirus exposure and HLA in healthy donors. V lost 2 bases to trimming and J lost 1 base; unmatched junction nucleotides: 5. This CDR3 is 15 amino acids long. The germline CDR1 and CDR2 sequences are MNHEY and SMNVEV (reference sequence). PCR involved 60 Vbeta and 13 Jbeta primers. Only in-frame clones appear in the TCRdb table, and some are missing; sequencing was by immunoSEQ multiplex PCR. The sample has more than 80,000 clones, 70% to 85% seen once. The chain has TRBV27 and TRBJ2-7, with 7 bases matching TRBD1. The clonotype originates from a man in his sixties in good health and CMV-seronegative. Source material: PBMCs. For the CDR3, the DNA is TGTGCCAGCAGTTTACGGACAGGTACTTCCTACGAGCAGTACGTC. It encodes CASSLRTGTSYEQYV.